The clone carrying this T cell receptor (beta chain) was seen at least ten times. The germline V gene has CDR1 SGHNT and CDR2 YYREEE (reference sequence). This CDR3 spans 16 amino acids. V gave up 0 bases and J gave up 7 bases; unmatched junction bases: 12. This sample is part of a study of early T cells in non-severe SARS-CoV-2 infection. Turning to the study itself: With bulk RNA from unsorted whole blood as input, sequencing yielded unpaired chains.

Unique molecular identifiers were added to individual cDNA molecules. In TCRdb, the 5' RACE reads were re-called with MiXCR into one record per CDR3 protein. The sample contains roughly 69,000 distinct CDR3 sequences, 8.5% to 10% of which appear only once. This chain links TRBV5-4 with TRBJ1-2; 7 nucleotides line up with TRBD1. Specimen: whole blood. The receptor was isolated from an adult who was a healthcare worker with PCR-confirmed SARS-CoV-2 infection or an uninfected control (not recorded which). In DNA form, the CDR3 reads TGTGCCAGCAGCTTGGCGGACAGACAGGGATTTGGTGGCTACACCTTC. It translates to CASSLADRQGFGGYTF.